A selection of T cell receptor beta chains follows, all from one sample in a study of cytomegalovirus exposure and HLA in healthy donors. Sequenced by immunoSEQ multiplex PCR; TCRdb stores in-frame clones only, minus some. The repertoire includes approximately 120,000 clones, around 86% of them detected once, and about 2% sits in the top ten. Sequenced material: PBMCs. The receptors originated from a woman aged 18-29 years in good health and CMV-seronegative. Both conserved end residues are trimmed from each CDR3.

v_call: TRBV5-6
j_call: TRBJ2-3
cdr3_length: 10
cdr3_aa: ASNGQTDTQY

v_call: TRBV7-2
j_call: TRBJ2-1
cdr3_length: 11
cdr3_aa: ASSLAGRGHQF

v_call: TRBV7-9
j_call: TRBJ2-7
cdr3_length: 12
cdr3_aa: ASSLKAGGLEQY

v_call: TRBV2
j_call: TRBJ2-5
cdr3_length: 15
cdr3_aa: ASSGTVTSGNRETQY

v_call: TRBV6-5
j_call: TRBJ1-2
cdr3_length: 12
cdr3_aa: ASKPGQPNYGYT

v_call: TRBV5-1
j_call: TRBJ2-3
cdr3_length: 11
cdr3_aa: ASSLPGQDTQY

v_call: TRBV7-9
j_call: TRBJ2-1
cdr3_length: 13
cdr3_aa: ASRYLAAPLYEQF

v_call: TRBV7-9
j_call: TRBJ2-7
cdr3_length: 12
cdr3_aa: ASSSQRQIYEQY

v_call: TRBV5-1
j_call: TRBJ2-5
cdr3_length: 12
cdr3_aa: ASSGGTGQETQY

v_call: TRBV10-3
j_call: TRBJ2-7
cdr3_length: 12
cdr3_aa: ATTPSGRGYEQY

v_call: TRBV5-6
j_call: TRBJ2-5
cdr3_length: 12
cdr3_aa: ASSEGLADLTQY

v_call: TRBV6-1
j_call: TRBJ2-3
cdr3_length: 13
cdr3_aa: ASSPLAGSTDTQY

v_call: TRBV18
j_call: TRBJ1-4
cdr3_length: 13
cdr3_aa: ASSPMAATNEKLF

v_call: TRBV6-1
j_call: TRBJ1-5
cdr3_length: 10
cdr3_aa: ASKQGSQPQH

v_call: TRBV18
j_call: TRBJ1-2
cdr3_length: 11
cdr3_aa: ASSPQAALGYT

v_call: TRBV14
j_call: TRBJ2-1
cdr3_length: 17
cdr3_aa: ASSQDPGLYPLSYNEQF

v_call: TRBV27
j_call: TRBJ2-7
cdr3_length: 13
cdr3_aa: ASSLFSGRGYEQY

v_call: TRBV11-3
j_call: TRBJ2-5
cdr3_length: 12
cdr3_aa: ASSLRFEEETQY

v_call: TRBV2
j_call: TRBJ2-5
cdr3_length: 11
cdr3_aa: ASRETVQETQY

v_call: TRBV14
j_call: TRBJ2-1
cdr3_length: 12
cdr3_aa: ASSLTRSYNEQF

v_call: TRBV10-1
j_call: TRBJ2-2
cdr3_length: 13
cdr3_aa: ASSDEAGGTGELF

v_call: TRBV5-1
j_call: TRBJ2-7
cdr3_length: 11
cdr3_aa: ASSLQGSYEQY

v_call: TRBV5-1
j_call: TRBJ2-5
cdr3_length: 10
cdr3_aa: ASSLARETQY

v_call: TRBV5-1
j_call: TRBJ1-5
cdr3_length: 11
cdr3_aa: ASSQESNQPQH

v_call: TRBV10-2
j_call: TRBJ2-2
cdr3_length: 12
cdr3_aa: ASSDLAPTGELF

v_call: TRBV4-1
j_call: TRBJ1-2
cdr3_length: 12
cdr3_aa: ASSQDSGGYGYT

v_call: TRBV9
j_call: TRBJ2-7
cdr3_length: 13
cdr3_aa: ASTSEGTGKSEQY

v_call: TRBV9
j_call: TRBJ2-7
cdr3_length: 11
cdr3_aa: ASSPRTGYEQY

v_call: TRBV10-3
j_call: TRBJ2-1
cdr3_length: 14
cdr3_aa: AISESRGGAGNEQF

v_call: TRBV4-1
j_call: TRBJ2-5
cdr3_length: 13
cdr3_aa: ASSQPRTGRKTQY

v_call: TRBV4-2
j_call: TRBJ1-1
cdr3_length: 12
cdr3_aa: ASSPVGGETEAF

v_call: TRBV5-4
j_call: TRBJ2-5
cdr3_length: 12
cdr3_aa: ASSPSGRGETQY

v_call: TRBV13
j_call: TRBJ2-3
cdr3_length: 15
cdr3_aa: ASSFGSSGRAEDTQY

v_call: TRBV5-1
j_call: TRBJ1-1
cdr3_length: 16
cdr3_aa: ASSLENLRRVRRTEAF

v_call: TRBV4-2
j_call: TRBJ2-7
cdr3_length: 14
cdr3_aa: ASSQDLSAGSYEQY

v_call: TRBV27
j_call: TRBJ1-2
cdr3_length: 13
cdr3_aa: ASSATGGADYGYT

v_call: TRBV5-4
j_call: TRBJ2-1
cdr3_length: 15
cdr3_aa: ASSLNRGTSGYNEQF

v_call: TRBV2
j_call: TRBJ2-1
cdr3_length: 11
cdr3_aa: ASQINSYNEQF

v_call: TRBV5-1
j_call: TRBJ2-1
cdr3_length: 11
cdr3_aa: ASSLAGSNEQF

v_call: TRBV21-1
j_call: TRBJ2-7
cdr3_length: 14
cdr3_aa: ASSNQTGGRPYEQY

v_call: TRBV19
j_call: TRBJ1-1
cdr3_length: 13
cdr3_aa: ASSIRPSVNTEAF

v_call: TRBV25-1
j_call: TRBJ2-7
cdr3_length: 11
cdr3_aa: ASSALAEGEQY

v_call: TRBV5-4
j_call: TRBJ1-2
cdr3_length: 10
cdr3_aa: ASSSQGYGYT